A selection of T cell receptor beta chains follows, all from one sample in a study of T cell repertoires in cytomegalovirus infection. TCRdb ran MiXCR on the reads and lists one entry per CDR3 protein. The table records roughly 990,000 distinct CDR3 sequences, roughly 30% of them present only once. Their recognized antigens are unknown. The sample in question was cultured CD8+ T cells from PBMCs, obtained from culture after CMV antigen stimulation. Source of these receptors: a human donor in good health (CMV status not recorded). Some clones in this sample may be carry-over from other donors' samples. Both conserved end residues are part of each CDR3. Fields, in order: V gene, J gene, D gene, clone size, CDR3 protein, CDR3 DNA. D genes are given only for firm matches. Not all rows give a size; the values are once, few, many and, for expanded clones, a class.

TRBV7-8	TRBJ2-7	TRBD1	few	CASSLVQGAINEQYF	TGTGCCAGCAGCTTAGTACAGGGGGCAATCAACGAGCAGTACTTC
TRBV6-6	TRBJ2-5	.	.	CASSYSGFQETQYF	TGTGCCAGCAGTTACTCCGGGTTTCAAGAGACCCAGTACTTC
TRBV5-6	TRBJ1-1	.	many	CASSLVASMNTEAFF	TGTGCCAGCAGCTTGGTGGCATCCATGAACACTGAAGCTTTCTTT
TRBV7-8	TRBJ2-7	.	many	CASRPGVDYEQYF	TGTGCCAGCCGACCCGGGGTTGACTACGAGCAGTACTTC
TRBV7-6	TRBJ2-2	.	.	CATNRGAANTGELFF	TGTGCCACAAATCGCGGCGCAGCGAACACCGGGGAGCTGTTTTTT
TRBV12-3/TRBV12-4	TRBJ2-2	TRBD1	.	CASSSGTGIFNTGELFF	TGTGCCAGCAGCTCAGGGACAGGGATTTTCAACACCGGGGAGCTGTTTTTT
TRBV5-8	TRBJ1-1	.	few	CASEGGLSTEAFF	TGTGCAAGCGAGGGGGGGCTGAGCACTGAAGCTTTCTTT
TRBV7-9	TRBJ1-2	.	.	CASSISLNYGYTF	TGTGCCAGCAGCATCAGCCTTAACTATGGCTACACCTTC
TRBV6-5	TRBJ2-5	TRBD2	.	CASSYSTSGGKETQYF	TGTGCCAGCAGTTACTCGACTAGCGGGGGAAAAGAGACCCAGTACTTC
TRBV6-2/TRBV6-3	TRBJ1-3	.	.	CASSYVGDSGNTIYF	TGTGCCAGCAGTTACGTCGGCGACTCTGGAAACACCATATATTTT
TRBV10-3	TRBJ1-2	.	.	CAIRELTANYGYTF	TGTGCCATCAGAGAACTGACGGCTAACTATGGCTACACCTTC
TRBV4-1	TRBJ2-3	TRBD1	.	CASSRRTGVPTDTQYF	TGCGCCAGCAGCCGTAGGACAGGGGTTCCCACAGATACGCAGTATTTT
TRBV6-6	TRBJ2-3	TRBD2	once	CASSYVGGYTDTQYF	TGTGCCAGCAGTTATGTGGGGGGGTACACAGATACGCAGTATTTT
TRBV6-6	TRBJ1-1	.	many	CASSYSGQMQAFF	TGTGCCAGCAGTTACTCAGGGCAGATGCAAGCTTTCTTT
TRBV29-1	TRBJ2-1	.	.	CSAVGYSYNEQFF	TGCAGCGCGGTCGGGTACTCCTACAATGAGCAGTTCTTC
TRBV14	TRBJ2-1	TRBD1	.	CASSKRQGSRSYNEQFF	TGTGCCAGCAGCAAACGACAGGGGTCCCGCTCCTACAATGAGCAGTTCTTC
TRBV27	TRBJ2-7	TRBD2	few	CASRPEAGGTYEQYF	TGTGCCAGCAGGCCAGAAGCGGGGGGGACCTACGAGCAGTACTTC
TRBV12-3/TRBV12-4	TRBJ1-1	.	.	CASSFDSSSGENTEAFF	TGTGCCAGCAGTTTCGACAGCTCCTCCGGGGAGAACACTGAAGCTTTCTTT